Below are 4 T cell receptor beta chains sequenced from a single sample in a study of blood T cell repertoires in COVID-19 (dated by TCRdb to the early 2020s). Libraries were prepared through the immunoSEQ multiplex PCR assay. Entries here come from immuneACCESS through TCRdb and include only in-frame sequences with V and J called. Some clones fail to appear in such tables; in the studies checked, an unresolved V gene covers under half of the shortfall, and the cause of the remainder is unknown. For this sample there are about 130,000 clones; approximately 88% appear just once. The ten largest clonotypes hold around 10% of the sample. Sequenced input: peripheral blood. These receptors all stem from a man aged 45-65 years with acute or convalescent COVID-19.

The rearrangement joins TRBV10-1 to TRBJ2-1; 9 bases agree with TRBD2. Germline V gene data show CDR1 as WNHNN and CDR2 as SYGVQD (reference sequence). The CDR3 is 17 amino acids. V lost 3 bases to trimming and J lost 7 bases; unmatched junction nucleotides: 13. The CDR3 protein is CASSDPRGGGAGNEQFF. In nucleotides, the CDR3 is TGCGCCAGCAGTGACCCCCGAGGCGGGGGGGCAGGGAATGAGCAGTTCTTC.

J is TRBJ2-7 and V is TRBV3-1 (or the pseudogene TRBV3-2); 7 bases agree with TRBD2. Trimming took 1 base from V and 4 from J; bases not matched to a gene: 7. The CDR3 sequence is 15 residues long. The V gene's germline CDR1 is LGHDT and CDR2 YNNKEL (reference sequence). The CDR3: CASSQVVASGYEQYF. DNA for the CDR3: TGTGCCAGCAGCCAAGTTGTGGCTAGCGGTTACGAGCAGTACTTC.

V usage is TRBV5-1 and J usage is TRBJ2-3; 8 nucleotides agree with TRBD2. CDR3 length equals 16 residues. Per germline, CDR1 SGHRS and CDR2 YFSETQ. Trimming removed 1 base from V and 2 bases from J; junction bases left unmatched: 6. DNA of the CDR3: TGCGCCAGCAGCTTGTTCGGGGGGGTAGCCACAGATACGCAGTATTTT. Its protein product is CASSLFGGVATDTQYF.

The V gene is TRBV7-9, the J gene TRBJ1-1, with 9 bases identical to TRBD1. With 9 bases clipped from V and 5 bases from J, the junction kept 10 bases outside the gene matches. In germline, CDR1 is SEHNR, CDR2 FQNEAQ (reference sequence). The CDR3 extends over 14 amino acids. The CDR3 DNA sequence: TGTGCCAGTTCCTCCGGGACAGGGAGGACTGAAGCTTTCTTT. Residues: CASSSGTGRTEAFF.